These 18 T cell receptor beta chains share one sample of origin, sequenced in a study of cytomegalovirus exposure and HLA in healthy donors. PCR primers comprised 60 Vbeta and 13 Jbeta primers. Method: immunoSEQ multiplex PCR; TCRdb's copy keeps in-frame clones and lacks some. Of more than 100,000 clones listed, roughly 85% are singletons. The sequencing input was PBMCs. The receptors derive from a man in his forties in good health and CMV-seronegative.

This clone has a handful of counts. The CDR3 nucleotides read TGTGCCAGCAGCTTCCTAGCGGGAGGGAGCTCCTACGAGCAGTACTTC. It is translated as CASSFLAGGSSYEQYF. The chain combines TRBV7-2 with TRBJ2-7, with TRBD2 identical over 12 bases. Germline CDR1 and CDR2: SGHTA and FQGNSA. This CDR3 contains 16 residues. Trimming removed 3 bases from V and 0 bases from J; junction bases left unmatched: 3.

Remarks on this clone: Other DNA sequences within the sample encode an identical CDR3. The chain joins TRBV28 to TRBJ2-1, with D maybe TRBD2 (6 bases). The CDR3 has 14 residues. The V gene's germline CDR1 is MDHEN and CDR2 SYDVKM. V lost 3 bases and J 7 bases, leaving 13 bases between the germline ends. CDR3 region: CASSLTGGRNEQFF. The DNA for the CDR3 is TGTGCCAGCAGTTTGACTGGTGGGAGGAATGAGCAGTTCTTC. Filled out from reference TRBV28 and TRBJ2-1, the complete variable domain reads DVKVTQSSRYLVKRTGEKVFLECVQDMDHENMFWYRQDPGLGLRLIYFSYDVKMKEKGDIPEGYSVSREKKERFSLILESASTNQTSMYLCASSLTGGRNEQFFGPGTRLTVL.

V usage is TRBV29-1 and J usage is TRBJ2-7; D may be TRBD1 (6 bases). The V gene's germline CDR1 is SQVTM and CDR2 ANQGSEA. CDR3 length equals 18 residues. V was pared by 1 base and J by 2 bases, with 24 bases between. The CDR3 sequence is CSVEGVLNRADMAYEQYF. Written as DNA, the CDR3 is TGCAGCGTTGAAGGGGTCTTAAACAGGGCCGATATGGCCTACGAGCAGTACTTC.

The CDR3 here is CSVGTENTGELFF. The CDR3 DNA reads as TGCAGCGTTGGCACAGAGAACACCGGGGAGCTGTTTTTT. The gene calls are TRBV29-1 and TRBJ2-2; no clear D. The CDR3 consists of 13 residues. CDR1 is SQVTM and CDR2 is ANQGSEA in the germline V gene. V dropped 4 bases and J dropped 1 base, with 7 bases sitting between them.

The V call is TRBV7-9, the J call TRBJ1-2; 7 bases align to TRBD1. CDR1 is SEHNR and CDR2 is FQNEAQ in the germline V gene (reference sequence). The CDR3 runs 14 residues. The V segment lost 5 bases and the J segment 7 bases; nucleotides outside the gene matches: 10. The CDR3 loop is CASSPGQVFSGYTF. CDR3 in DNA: TGTGCCAGCAGCCCCGGACAGGTCTTTAGTGGCTACACCTTC.

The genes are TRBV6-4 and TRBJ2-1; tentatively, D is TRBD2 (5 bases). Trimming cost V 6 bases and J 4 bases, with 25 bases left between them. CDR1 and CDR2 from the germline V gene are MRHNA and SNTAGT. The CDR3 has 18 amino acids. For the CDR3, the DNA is TGTGCCAGCAGGGAAACCGGTTCGGGAAGGTACGGTTACAATGAGCAGTTCTTC. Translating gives CASRETGSGRYGYNEQFF.

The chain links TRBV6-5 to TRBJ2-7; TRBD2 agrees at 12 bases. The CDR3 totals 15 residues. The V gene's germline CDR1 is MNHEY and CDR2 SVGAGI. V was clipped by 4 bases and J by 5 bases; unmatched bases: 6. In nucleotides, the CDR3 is TGTGCCAGCAGTTTACCGGGACTAGCGGGTCACGAGCAGTACTTC. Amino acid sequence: CASSLPGLAGHEQYF.

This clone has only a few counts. CDR3 DNA sequence: TGCGCCAGCAGCCCAGGACAGGGGAACTACAATGAGCAGTTCTTC. Its translation is CASSPGQGNYNEQFF. The gene calls are TRBV5-1 and TRBJ2-1, with 9 bases that match TRBD1. This CDR3 comprises 15 residues. The ends lost 4 bases at V and 3 bases at J; junction bases unmatched: 5. Germline V gives CDR1 SGHRS, CDR2 YFSETQ. Full variable domain (outside the CDR3, taken from reference TRBV5-1 and TRBJ2-1): KAGVTQTPRYLIKTRGQQVTLSCSPISGHRSVSWYQQTPGQGLQFLFEYFSETQRNKGNFPGRFSGRQFSNSRSEMNVSTLELGDSALYLCASSPGQGNYNEQFFGPGTRLTVL.

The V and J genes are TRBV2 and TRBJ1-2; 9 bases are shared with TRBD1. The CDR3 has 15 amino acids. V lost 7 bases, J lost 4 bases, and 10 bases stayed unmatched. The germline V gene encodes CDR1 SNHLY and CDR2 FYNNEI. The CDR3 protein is CASNQGQGKGYGYTF. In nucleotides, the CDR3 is TGTGCCAGCAACCAGGGACAGGGAAAAGGCTATGGCTACACCTTC.

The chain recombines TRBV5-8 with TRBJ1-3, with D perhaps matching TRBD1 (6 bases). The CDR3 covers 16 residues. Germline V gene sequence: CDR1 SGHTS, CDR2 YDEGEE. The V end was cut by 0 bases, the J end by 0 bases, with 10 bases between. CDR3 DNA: TGTGCCAGCAGCTTGGGACAGGTCAGCTCTGGAAACACCATATATTTT. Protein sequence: CASSLGQVSSGNTIYF. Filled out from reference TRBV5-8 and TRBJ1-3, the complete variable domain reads EAGVTQSPTHLIKTRGQQATLRCSPISGHTSVYWYQQALGLGLQFLLWYDEGEERNRGNFPPRFSGRQFPNYSSELNVNALELEDSALYLCASSLGQVSSGNTIYFGEGSWLTVV.

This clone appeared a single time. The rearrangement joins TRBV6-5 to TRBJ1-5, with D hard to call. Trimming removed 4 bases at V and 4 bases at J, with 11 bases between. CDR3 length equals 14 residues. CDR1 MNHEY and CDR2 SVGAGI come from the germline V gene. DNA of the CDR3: TGTGCCAGCAGTTTGGGCCCTACTAATCAGCCCCAGCATTTT. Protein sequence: CASSLGPTNQPQHF.

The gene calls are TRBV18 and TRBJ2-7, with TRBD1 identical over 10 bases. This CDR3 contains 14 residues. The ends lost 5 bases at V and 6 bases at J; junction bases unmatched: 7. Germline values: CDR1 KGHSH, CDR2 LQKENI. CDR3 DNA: TGTGCCAGCTCATCGACAGGGGGCCAATCCGAGCAGTACTTC. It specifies CASSSTGGQSEQYF.

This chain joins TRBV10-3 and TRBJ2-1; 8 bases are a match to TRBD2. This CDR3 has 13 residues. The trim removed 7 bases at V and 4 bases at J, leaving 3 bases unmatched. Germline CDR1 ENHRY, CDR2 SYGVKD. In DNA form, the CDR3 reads TGTGCCATCAATAGCGGGGCTTACAATGAGCAGTTCTTC. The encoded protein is CAINSGAYNEQFF.

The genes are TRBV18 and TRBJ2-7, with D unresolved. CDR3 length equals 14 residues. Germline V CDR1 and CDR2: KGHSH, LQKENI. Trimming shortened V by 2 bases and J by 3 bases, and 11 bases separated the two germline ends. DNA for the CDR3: TGTGCCAGCTCACCAACCGATGCGATCTACGAGCAGTACTTC. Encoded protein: CASSPTDAIYEQYF.

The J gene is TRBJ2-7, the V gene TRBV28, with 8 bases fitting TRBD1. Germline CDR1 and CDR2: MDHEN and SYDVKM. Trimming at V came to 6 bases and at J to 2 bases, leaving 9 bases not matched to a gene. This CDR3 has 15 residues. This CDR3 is CASSPYRDRTYEQYF. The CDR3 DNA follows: TGTGCCAGCAGCCCCTACCGGGACAGGACCTACGAGCAGTACTTC.

As DNA, the CDR3 is TGTGCCAGTAGTACTACCGGCACAGATACGCAGTATTTT. Translated, it gives CASSTTGTDTQYF. This chain joins TRBV19 and TRBJ2-3; D uncertain. CDR1 and CDR2 from the germline V gene are LNHDA and SQIVND (reference sequence). The CDR3 runs to 13 residues. V was pared by 4 bases and J by 1 base, with 6 bases between. The full variable domain, in which reference TRBV19 and TRBJ2-3 provide the parts outside the CDR3, is DGGITQSPKYLFRKEGQNVTLSCEQNLNHDAMYWYRQDPGQGLRLIYYSQIVNDFQKGDIAEGYSVSREKKESFPLTVTSAQKNPTAFYLCASSTTGTDTQYFGPGTRLTVL.

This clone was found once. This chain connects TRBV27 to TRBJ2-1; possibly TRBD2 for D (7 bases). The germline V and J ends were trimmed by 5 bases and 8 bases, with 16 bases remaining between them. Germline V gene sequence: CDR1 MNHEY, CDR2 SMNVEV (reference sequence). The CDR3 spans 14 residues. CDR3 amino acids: CASSRGGAVYEQFF. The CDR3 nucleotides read TGTGCCAGCAGTAGGGGGGGCGCGGTCTATGAGCAGTTCTTC.

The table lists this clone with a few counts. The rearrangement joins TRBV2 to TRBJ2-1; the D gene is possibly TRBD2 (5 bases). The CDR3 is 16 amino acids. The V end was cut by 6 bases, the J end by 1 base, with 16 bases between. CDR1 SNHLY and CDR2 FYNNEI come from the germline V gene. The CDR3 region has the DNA TGTGCCAGCAGAACCTCACTAGGAGCATCCTACAATGAGCAGTTCTTC. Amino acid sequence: CASRTSLGASYNEQFF.